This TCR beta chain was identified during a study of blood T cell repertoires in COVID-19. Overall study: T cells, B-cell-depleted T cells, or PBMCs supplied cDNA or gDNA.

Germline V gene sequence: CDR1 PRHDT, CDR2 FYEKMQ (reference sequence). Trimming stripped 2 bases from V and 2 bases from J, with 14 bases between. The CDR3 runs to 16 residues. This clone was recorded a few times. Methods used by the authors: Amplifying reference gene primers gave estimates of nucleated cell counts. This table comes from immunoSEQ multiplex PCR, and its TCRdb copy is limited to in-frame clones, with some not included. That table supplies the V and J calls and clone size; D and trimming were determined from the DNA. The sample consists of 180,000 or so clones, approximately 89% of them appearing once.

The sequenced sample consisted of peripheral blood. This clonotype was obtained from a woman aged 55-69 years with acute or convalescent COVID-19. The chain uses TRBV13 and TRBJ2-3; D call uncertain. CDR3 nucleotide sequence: TGTGCCAGCAGCTTATTCGGTCCCCAACCCACAGATACGCAGTATTTT. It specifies CASSLFGPQPTDTQYF.